The source of this T cell receptor beta chain is a study of tumor and adjacent non-tumor tissue in lung cancer. As for the study in general: Samples averaged roughly 4.3 million productive TCRbeta reads each.

Three rounds of nested PCR, following a modified ARM-PCR protocol, produced the TCRbeta library. From the multiplex PCR reads, TCRdb called clonotypes with MiXCR, one entry per CDR3 protein. The data hold tens of thousands of distinct CDR3 sequences, with roughly 80% observed a single time. With respect to this clonotype: Antigen specificity is unknown. Without the conserved terminal phenylalanine or tryptophan, this CDR3 likely stems from a read error.

This CDR3 region has 19 residues. Germline V gene sequence: CDR1 MGHRA, CDR2 YSYEKL. Whole-study findings and limits: Tumor tissue had significantly higher TCR diversity than normal lung. Normal lung showed higher cumulative top 100 clone frequency than tumor.

This sample's RNA came from whole unsorted tissue. Chemotherapy-naive patients with new lung cancer underwent thoracic surgery in China, August–November 2014. This chain connects TRBV4-1 to TRBJ1-5; TRBD1 agrees at 8 bases. The sequencing sample was made of lung tumor tissue. The receptor was derived from a woman aged 50 to 60 with non-small cell lung cancer. The CDR3 coding sequence is TGCGCCAGCAGCCCTCGACAGGGGATATTGGGTTATAGCAATCACCCCCAGCATTCT. This codes for CASSPRQGILGYSNHPQHS.